Listed below are T cell receptor beta chains from one sample, sequenced in a study of blood T cell repertoires in COVID-19. This table comes from immunoSEQ multiplex PCR, and its TCRdb copy is limited to in-frame clones, with some not included. The table includes some 300,000 clones, 80% to 90% detected once. What was sequenced was PBMCs or T cells enriched from blood (not recorded which). The receptors were sampled from a man aged 30 to 45 who had recovered from COVID-19. Both conserved end residues are part of each CDR3. D genes are given only for firm matches. Expanded clones get a size class; other rows say once, few or many, or leave the size out.

>TRBV19|TRBJ1-4|-|-
CASSTTGLANEKLFF
TGTGCCAGTAGTACCACAGGGCTTGCTAATGAAAAACTGTTTTTT
>TRBV19|TRBJ1-6|TRBD1|-
CASSASGQVNSPLHF
TGTGCCAGTAGTGCGTCGGGACAGGTGAATTCACCCCTCCACTTT
>TRBV7-9|TRBJ1-2|TRBD1|-
CASSLGQGADGYTF
TGTGCCAGCAGCTTAGGTCAGGGGGCCGATGGCTACACCTTC
>TRBV9|TRBJ2-6|-|-
CASSVADRRRGANVLTF
TGTGCCAGCAGCGTAGCTGACAGGAGAAGAGGGGCCAACGTCCTGACTTTC
>TRBV7-9|TRBJ1-3|-|-
CASSLSPSGNTIYF
TGTGCCAGCAGCTTGAGTCCCTCTGGAAACACCATATATTTT
>TRBV10-1|TRBJ2-7|TRBD2|-
CASSFAGTSRSDEQYF
TGCGCCAGCAGTTTCGCCGGGACTAGTCGTTCCGACGAGCAGTACTTC
>TRBV7-2|TRBJ2-5|-|-
CASSTRAAGPETQYF
TGTGCCAGCAGCACCCGAGCGGCGGGGCCCGAGACCCAGTACTTC
>TRBV3-1/TRBV3-2|TRBJ2-1|-|once
CASSLRGLSSYNEQFF
TGTGCCAGCAGCCTACGGGGACTGAGCTCCTACAATGAGCAGTTCTTC
>TRBV11-2|TRBJ2-7|TRBD2|-
CASSWALAGVEQYF
TGTGCCAGCAGCTGGGCACTAGCGGGAGTCGAGCAGTACTTC
>TRBV27|TRBJ2-5|TRBD2|-
CASSLSGLAGAQETQYF
TGTGCCAGCAGTTTATCGGGACTAGCGGGGGCCCAAGAGACCCAGTACTTC
>TRBV18|TRBJ1-2|TRBD1|-
CASSLPGQGFLGGYTF
TGTGCCAGCTCACTACCGGGACAGGGATTCCTAGGAGGCTACACCTTC
>TRBV6-4|TRBJ2-1|TRBD2|-
CASSDSPFPGTSGVRSSYNEQFF
TGTGCCAGCAGTGACTCTCCTTTTCCCGGGACTAGCGGGGTTCGTAGCTCCTACAATGAGCAGTTCTTC
>TRBV4-1|TRBJ1-5|-|-
CASSPPLGQGFDQPQHF
TGCGCCAGCAGCCCGCCGCTGGGGCAGGGTTTCGATCAGCCCCAGCATTTT
>TRBV28|TRBJ2-2|-|-
CASTNLGRRSTGELFF
TGTGCCAGCACCAATTTGGGCAGGAGGTCCACCGGGGAGCTGTTTTTT
>TRBV11-2|TRBJ2-7|TRBD2|-
CASSLGVRGRGSYEQYF
TGTGCCAGCAGCTTAGGGGTGCGGGGGAGAGGATCCTACGAGCAGTACTTC
>TRBV5-1|TRBJ2-3|-|-
CASSPSGSTDTQYF
TGCGCCAGCTCCCCCTCGGGGAGCACAGATACGCAGTATTTT
>TRBV4-1|TRBJ2-7|-|-
CASSQESRAYEQYF
TGCGCCAGCAGCCAGGAGAGCAGGGCTTACGAGCAGTACTTC
>TRBV7-6|TRBJ2-2|-|-
CASSLAPTRIGSGELFF
TGTGCCAGCAGCTTAGCTCCGACTAGAATCGGGTCCGGGGAGCTGTTTTTT
>TRBV7-9|TRBJ2-7|-|-
CASSPKAGPSYEQYF
TGTGCCAGCAGCCCTAAGGCAGGGCCCTCCTACGAGCAGTACTTC
>TRBV11-3|TRBJ2-7|-|-
CASSRLDYEQYF
TGTGCCAGCAGCCGACTAGACTACGAGCAGTACTTC
>TRBV18|TRBJ2-1|TRBD2|-
CASSRRTSGGSYNEQFF
TGTGCCAGCTCACGGCGGACTAGCGGGGGCTCCTACAATGAGCAGTTCTTC
>TRBV11-2|TRBJ1-5|-|-
CATSVGEGSEKLSNQPQHF
TGTGCCACCTCTGTCGGGGAAGGTTCCGAAAAACTGAGCAATCAGCCCCAGCATTTT
>TRBV10-2|TRBJ1-4|-|-
CASSESGPGFNEKLFF
TGCGCCAGCAGTGAGTCGGGTCCGGGGTTTAATGAAAAACTGTTTTTT
>TRBV28|TRBJ1-6|-|-
CASMGYGGNSPLHF
TGTGCCAGCATGGGATACGGGGGTAATTCACCCCTCCACTTT
>TRBV6-2/TRBV6-3|TRBJ2-1|-|-
CASSYSSRYNEQFF
TGTGCCAGCAGTTACTCATCCAGGTACAATGAGCAGTTCTTC
>TRBV28|TRBJ2-7|TRBD1|-
CASSLMGQGASYEQYF
TGTGCCAGCAGTCTCATGGGACAGGGGGCCTCCTACGAGCAGTACTTC
>TRBV5-1|TRBJ2-3|-|-
CASSLATGTDTQYF
TGCGCCAGCAGCTTAGCAACAGGCACAGATACGCAGTATTTT
>TRBV5-1|TRBJ2-1|-|once
CASTETSSYNEQFF
TGCGCCAGCACCGAGACTAGCTCCTACAATGAGCAGTTCTTC